The T cell receptor beta chain described here comes from a study of blood T cell repertoires in COVID-19. As processed by the authors: Reference gene primer amplification yielded estimated nucleated cell counts. The data were produced by immunoSEQ multiplex PCR, yet TCRdb's version contains in-frame clones alone and is incomplete. That table gives V, J and clone size, and the DNA gave D and trimming. The profile covers 150,000 to 200,000 clones, with around nine tenths appearing a single time and 10% to 13% taken by the ten largest. The germline V and J ends were trimmed by 9 bases and 5 bases, with 10 bases remaining between them. The CDR3 length is 11 residues. Germline lookup yields CDR1 MNHEY and CDR2 SVGAGI.

The V gene is TRBV6-5, the J gene TRBJ1-1, with D perhaps matching TRBD1 (5 bases). Sequenced: peripheral blood. This sequence was found in a woman aged 70-85 years with COVID-19, enrolled during active disease. CDR3 bases: TGTGCCAGACAAAGGGGTACTGAAGCTTTCTTT. As protein: CARQRGTEAFF.